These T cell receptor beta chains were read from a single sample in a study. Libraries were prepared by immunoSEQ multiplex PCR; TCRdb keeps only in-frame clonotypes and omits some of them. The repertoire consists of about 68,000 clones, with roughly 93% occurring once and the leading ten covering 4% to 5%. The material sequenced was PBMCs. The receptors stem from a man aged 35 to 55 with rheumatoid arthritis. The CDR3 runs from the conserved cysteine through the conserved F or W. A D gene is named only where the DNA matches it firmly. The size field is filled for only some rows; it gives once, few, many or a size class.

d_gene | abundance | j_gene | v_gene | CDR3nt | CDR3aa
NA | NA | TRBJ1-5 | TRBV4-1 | TGCGCCAGCAGCCAAGGGGGGGGTGGCAATCAGCCCCAGCATTTT | CASSQGGGGNQPQHF
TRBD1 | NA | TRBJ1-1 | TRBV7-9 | TGTGCCAGCAGCCCCCGGGACAGGGTTGAAGCTTTCTTT | CASSPRDRVEAFF
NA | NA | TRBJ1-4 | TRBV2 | TGTGCCAGCAGTGGCGGTATTGCCAGCTCCGAGTGGGAAAAACTGTTTTTT | CASSGGIASSEWEKLFF
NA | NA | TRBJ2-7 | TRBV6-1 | TGTGCCAGCAGTGAAACAAGATACCAATCGGGGTACGAGCAGTACTTC | CASSETRYQSGYEQYF
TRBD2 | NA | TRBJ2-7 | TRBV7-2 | TGTGCCAGCAGCTTAGATGCGGGAGCCTACGAGCAGTACTTC | CASSLDAGAYEQYF
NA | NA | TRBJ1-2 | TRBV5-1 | TGCGCCAGCAGCCCCCGCAGGGGAGACTATGGCTACACCTTC | CASSPRRGDYGYTF
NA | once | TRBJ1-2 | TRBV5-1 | TGCGCCAGCAGCTTGGAAGTCTTCGCCGATGGCTACACCTTC | CASSLEVFADGYTF
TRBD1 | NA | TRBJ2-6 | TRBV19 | TGTGCCAGTAGTATGAGGACAGGATTCTCTGGGGCCAACGTCCTGACTTTC | CASSMRTGFSGANVLTF
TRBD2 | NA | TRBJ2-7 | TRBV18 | TGTGCCAGCTCATCGAACACGGGGGGGACCTACGAGCAGTACTTC | CASSSNTGGTYEQYF
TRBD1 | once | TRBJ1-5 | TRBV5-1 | TGCGCCAGCAGCTCTGGACAGGGGAATCAGCCCCAGCATTTT | CASSSGQGNQPQHF
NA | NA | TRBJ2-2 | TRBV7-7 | TGTGCTAGCAGCCAAGAGACCGGGGAGCTGTTTTTT | CASSQETGELFF
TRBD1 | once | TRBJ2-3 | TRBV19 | TGTGCCAGTAGTCCCGGGACAGCCCGGACAGATACGCAGTATTTT | CASSPGTARTDTQYF
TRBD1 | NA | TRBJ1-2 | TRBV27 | TGTGCCAGCAGTTTAGGACAGGGATATGGCTACACCTTC | CASSLGQGYGYTF
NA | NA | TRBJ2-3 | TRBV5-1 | TGCGCCAGCAGCTCAAGCCCCCGCGGCAGCGGTGGGGGGGATACGCAGTATTTT | CASSSSPRGSGGGDTQYF
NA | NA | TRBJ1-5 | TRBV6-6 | TGTGCCAGCAGTGTGGGGTCGGGGCAGCCCCAGCATTTT | CASSVGSGQPQHF
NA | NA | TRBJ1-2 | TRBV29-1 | TGCAGCGACAACAGGAACTATGGCTACACCTTC | CSDNRNYGYTF
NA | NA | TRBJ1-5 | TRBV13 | TGTGCCAGCAGCTTACGGGGGAAAAGCAATCAGCCCCAGCATTTT | CASSLRGKSNQPQHF
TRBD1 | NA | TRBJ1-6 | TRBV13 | TGTGCCAGCAGCTTCGGACAGGTTTTAAATTCACCCCTCCACTTT | CASSFGQVLNSPLHF
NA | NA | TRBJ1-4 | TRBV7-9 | TGTGCCAGCAGCTTTCAGGAGATGAATGAAAAACTGTTTTTT | CASSFQEMNEKLFF
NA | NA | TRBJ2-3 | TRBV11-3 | TGTGCCAGCAGCTTAGGCGTCACAGATACGCAGTATTTT | CASSLGVTDTQYF
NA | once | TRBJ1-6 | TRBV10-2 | TGCGCCAGCAAGGACCTAGCGGTGTTTGCTTCACCCCTCCACTTT | CASKDLAVFASPLHF
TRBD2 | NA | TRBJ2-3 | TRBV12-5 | TGTGCTAGTGGAATTTATGCGGGGGGGCCAATAGATACGCAGTATTTT | CASGIYAGGPIDTQYF
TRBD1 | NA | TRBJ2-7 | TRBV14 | TGTGCCAGCAGCCAAGAGGGGGACAGGGTGAACGAGCAGTACTTC | CASSQEGDRVNEQYF
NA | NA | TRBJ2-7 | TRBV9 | TGTGCCAGCAGCGTAGCGGGATCCGAGCAGTACTTC | CASSVAGSEQYF
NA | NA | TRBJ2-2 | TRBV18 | TGTGCCAGCTCACCCGACTTAATAGAGAACACCGGGGAGCTGTTTTTT | CASSPDLIENTGELFF
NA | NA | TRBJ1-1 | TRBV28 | TGTGCCAGCAGCGAACGGGGTTTCCCCACTGAAGCTTTCTTT | CASSERGFPTEAFF
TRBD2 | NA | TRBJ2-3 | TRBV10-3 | TGTGCCATCAAGGATAGTCGGGCCGGGACTAGCGGGAGCACAGATACGCAGTATTTT | CAIKDSRAGTSGSTDTQYF
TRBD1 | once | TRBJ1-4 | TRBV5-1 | TGCGCCAGCAGTGCCGGGACAGCAACTAATGAAAAACTGTTTTTT | CASSAGTATNEKLFF
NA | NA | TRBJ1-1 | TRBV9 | TGTGCCAGCAGCTCCACCGGACGGAGAAACACTGAAGCTTTCTTT | CASSSTGRRNTEAFF
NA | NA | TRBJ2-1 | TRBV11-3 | TGTGCCAGCAGCTTAGTTGGGACCTTCGTATACAATGAGCAGTTCTTC | CASSLVGTFVYNEQFF
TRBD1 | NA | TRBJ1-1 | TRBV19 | TGTGCCAGTAGTAGGACAGGGGCGTTGAACACTGAAGCTTTCTTT | CASSRTGALNTEAFF
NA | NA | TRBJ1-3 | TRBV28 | TGTGCCAGCAGTTTAGGTCAGGTAGACACCATATATTTT | CASSLGQVDTIYF
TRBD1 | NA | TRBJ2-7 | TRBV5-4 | TGTGCCAGCAGCCAGATTATTGGACAGGGAGGCAACGAGCAGTACTTC | CASSQIIGQGGNEQYF
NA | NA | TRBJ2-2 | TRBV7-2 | TGTGCCAGCAGCCCCCAGGGGCCGGCGAACACCGGGGAGCTGTTTTTT | CASSPQGPANTGELFF
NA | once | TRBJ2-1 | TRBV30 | TGTGCCTGCCTAGGCCAGACTGAGCAGTTCTTC | CACLGQTEQFF
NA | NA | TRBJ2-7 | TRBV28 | TGTGCCAGCAGTTTAGTGGAAACCTCCTACGAGCAGTACTTC | CASSLVETSYEQYF
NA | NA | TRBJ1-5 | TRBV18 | TGTGCCAGCTCGCCCTCAGAAAATCAGCCCCAGCATTTT | CASSPSENQPQHF
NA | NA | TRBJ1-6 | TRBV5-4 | TGTGCCAGCAGCGCCGCGAGTAATTCACCCCTCCACTTT | CASSAASNSPLHF
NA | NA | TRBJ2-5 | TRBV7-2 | TGTGCCAGCAGCGGAATGGGGGGAATCCAAGAGACCCAGTACTTC | CASSGMGGIQETQYF
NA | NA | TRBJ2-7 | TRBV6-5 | TGTGCCAGCAGCCAGGACAGCAAGCAGTACTTC | CASSQDSKQYF
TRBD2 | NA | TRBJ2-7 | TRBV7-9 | TGTGCCAGCAGCTTATCTAGCGGGAGGGCCCTCGAGCAGTACTTC | CASSLSSGRALEQYF
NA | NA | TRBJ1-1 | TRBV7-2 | TGTGCCAGCCATCAGGGTCCTTGGGTCACTGAAGCTTTCTTT | CASHQGPWVTEAFF
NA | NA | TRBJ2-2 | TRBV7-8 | TGTGCCAGCAGCTTAAGGGGGTTCACCGGGGAGCTGTTTTTT | CASSLRGFTGELFF
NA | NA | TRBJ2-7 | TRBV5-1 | TGCGCCAGCAGCTTGGCCACAGGACAGCTCTCCTACGAGCAGTACTTC | CASSLATGQLSYEQYF
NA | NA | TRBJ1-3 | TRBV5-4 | TGTGCCAGCAGCGCACGGGGGAGCTCTGGAAACACCATATATTTT | CASSARGSSGNTIYF
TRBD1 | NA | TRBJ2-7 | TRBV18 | TGTGCCAGCTCCCCGCCGGGACAGGGCATACACGAGCAGTACTTC | CASSPPGQGIHEQYF